Shown below are 10 T cell receptor beta chains from a single sample sequenced in a study of long-term antiretroviral therapy in people with HIV. This was the immunoSEQ v3.0 assay at survey level. The method was immunoSEQ multiplex PCR; TCRdb's version includes in-frame clones alone and lacks a portion of them. The data contain under 15,000 clones, about 83% of them singletons. The material was unsorted PBMCs, obtained 3.4 years after starting antiretroviral therapy. These receptors were taken from a man aged 35 to 55 with HIV.

The chain combines TRBV7-9 with TRBJ2-3; perhaps TRBD1 as D (5 bases). The length of the CDR3 is 13 residues. The germline CDR1 and CDR2 sequences are SEHNR and FQNEAQ (reference sequence). V was shortened by 6 bases and J by 3 bases, with 10 bases between the two germline ends. CDR3 DNA: TGTGCCAGCAGGGACACGTTTACAGATACGCAGTATTTT. This translates into CASRDTFTDTQYF.

The rearrangement links TRBV19 to TRBJ2-7; D gene ambiguous. The CDR3 has 14 amino acids. Germline-derived CDR1 and CDR2 are LNHDA and SQIVND (reference sequence). Trimming removed 3 bases at V and 5 bases at J, with 14 bases between. Written as DNA, the CDR3 is TGTGCCAGTAGTATGGGTTTGGCTTCGGACGAGCAGTACTTC. Translation: CASSMGLASDEQYF.

CDR3 nucleotides: TGTGCCAGCAGTACCACTGGGACAGGGGGGAACACAGATACGCAGTATTTT. It encodes CASSTTGTGGNTDTQYF. The chain carries TRBV7-3 and TRBJ2-3, with 11 bases matching TRBD1. V shed 6 bases, J shed 2 bases, and the junction held 10 bases outside the gene matches. CDR1 and CDR2 (germline): SGHTA, FQGTGA. This CDR3 region has 17 residues.

CDR3 nucleotide sequence: TGTGCCAGCAGTCCCAGCTCGATAGGGACAGGGGGCCTCAATGAGCAGTTCTTC. Translated: CASSPSSIGTGGLNEQFF. This chain connects TRBV28 to TRBJ2-1, with 12 bases matching TRBD1. Germline V CDR1 and CDR2: MDHEN, SYDVKM. V was clipped by 5 bases and J by 6 bases; unmatched bases: 14. CDR3 size: 18 residues.

The chain carries TRBV28 and TRBJ1-1; perhaps TRBD1 as D (6 bases). Trimming cost V 5 bases and J 2 bases, with 12 bases left between them. Per the germline V gene, CDR1 is MDHEN and CDR2 is SYDVKM. This CDR3 is 14 amino acids long. CDR3 DNA sequence: TGTGCCAGCAGTGAACAGGGTTCCAACACTGAAGCTTTCTTT. Protein sequence: CASSEQGSNTEAFF. Combining the CDR3 with reference TRBV28 and TRBJ1-1 gives the whole variable domain DVKVTQSSRYLVKRTGEKVFLECVQDMDHENMFWYRQDPGLGLRLIYFSYDVKMKEKGDIPEGYSVSREKKERFSLILESASTNQTSMYLCASSEQGSNTEAFFGQGTRLTVV.

The gene calls are TRBV5-1 and TRBJ2-1, with a tentative D call TRBD2 (6 bases). V shed 3 bases and J shed 8 bases, with 21 bases lying between them. This CDR3 spans 16 amino acids. Germline V gene sequence: CDR1 SGHRS, CDR2 YFSETQ. Here the CDR3 reads CASSSFIGRDGYEQFF. The CDR3 DNA follows: TGCGCCAGCAGCTCCTTCATCGGGCGGGATGGCTATGAGCAGTTCTTC.

V and J are TRBV5-1 and TRBJ2-7, with 8 positions matching TRBD1. Germline CDR1 is SGHRS and CDR2 is YFSETQ. The junction had 24 bases not matched to a gene; V was cut back by 4 bases and J by 3 bases. The CDR3 totals 20 residues. The CDR3 DNA is TGCGCCAGCAGCCAAGAACCGCGGCAGGGGGCGCGCCCCACTCACTACGAGCAGTACTTC. This gives the protein CASSQEPRQGARPTHYEQYF.

The chain links TRBV5-6 to TRBJ2-5; D is unclear. This CDR3 is built from 14 residues. Per the germline V gene, CDR1 is SGHDT and CDR2 is YYEEEE. Between the trimmed V and J ends, which lost 5 bases and 0 bases, there was a span of 11 bases. Written as DNA, the CDR3 is TGTGCCAGCAGATTGATACGGGACCAAGAGACCCAGTACTTC. Translation: CASRLIRDQETQYF.

The chain has TRBV7-2 and TRBJ1-5; D is undetermined. V gave up 1 base and J gave up 9 bases, with 13 bases separating them. Germline lookup yields CDR1 SGHTA and CDR2 FQGNSA. The CDR3 is made up of 14 amino acids. The CDR3 region is CASSLDPVAGPQHF. The CDR3 bases are TGTGCCAGCAGCTTAGACCCGGTAGCGGGGCCCCAGCATTTT.

This sequence joins TRBV4-2 and TRBJ2-1; no clear D. Germline lookup yields CDR1 LGHNA and CDR2 YNFKEQ. CDR3 size: 13 residues. Trimming took 1 base from V and 6 from J, leaving 7 bases between them. The CDR3 DNA sequence: TGTGCCAGCAGCCAAGCTTCAACCAATGAGCAGTTCTTC. It is translated as CASSQASTNEQFF.